The table lists the clone carrying this T cell receptor (beta chain) with a few counts. Other DNA sequences in this sample translate to the same CDR3. The data are from a study of blood T cell repertoires in COVID-19. Study overall: The United States, Italy and Spain supplied acute and convalescent COVID-19 samples. From T cells, B-cell-depleted T cells, or PBMCs came the material, which was cDNA or gDNA.

The CDR3 runs 13 residues. V shed 5 bases, J shed 9 bases, and the junction held 6 bases outside the gene matches. CDR1 and CDR2 from the germline V gene are MNHEY and SVGEGT. As handled by the study authors: Counts of nucleated cells, estimated from reference gene primer amplification, were obtained. Method: immunoSEQ multiplex PCR; TCRdb's copy keeps in-frame clones and lacks some. The D gene and trimming were derived from the DNA, and the V and J assignments and clone size from that table. The repertoire includes 98,000 or so clones, about four fifths of them detected once, and under 5% sits in the top ten.

The clonotype was recovered from a woman between 70 and 85 years old with acute or convalescent COVID-19. Sequencing was carried out using peripheral blood. The chain carries TRBV6-2 or TRBV6-3 and TRBJ2-1, with 8 bases lining up with TRBD1. The CDR3 nucleotides are TGTGCCAGCAGTCGAACAGGGGGTAGTGAGCAGTTCTTC. This gives the protein CASSRTGGSEQFF.